This T cell receptor (beta chain) was found in a study of regulatory T cells in long-lasting Graves disease (dated by TCRdb to about 2021). A note on the overall study: Persistent Graves' disease was defined as persistently positive TSH receptor autoantibodies together with antithyroid drug treatment for over 5 years. This study used TCR sequencing and RNA sequencing of peripheral blood to compare persistent Graves' disease patients against newly diagnosed Graves' disease patients. The study was registered as a clinical trial and conducted in China. A total of around 35 samples underwent TCR sequencing: about 13 from persistent and roughly 20 from newly diagnosed Graves' disease patients. Antithyroid drugs had been taken for 10 to 13 years on average by persistent Graves' disease patients in the clinical cohort.

This clonotype was recorded only once. What this receptor recognizes is not known. Base qualities are missing; no much larger clone stands one base away. One read provides weak support. The sample's time point, from its label and the paper: persistent/refractory GD, antithyroid drugs over 5 years with positive TRAb. For both TCR sequencing and RNA sequencing, RNA was extracted from PBMCs in TRIzol. The diagnosis of Graves' disease followed American Thyroid Association guidelines. Patients for the study were recruited at an endocrinology department in Xi'an, China. Each patient gave about 8.1 milliliters of peripheral blood, collected in an EDTA anticoagulant tube. PBMCs were isolated by Ficoll Paque Plus density gradient separation without further T cell sorting. An Agilent 2100 Bioanalyzer and agarose gel were used to check RNA quality, and a NanoDrop 2000 was used to measure RNA concentration. V is cut by 7 bases and J by 5 bases, and the space between the germline ends is 20 bases. Sequences MNHNS (CDR1) and SASEGT (CDR2) are obtained from the germline V gene. The CDR3, cysteine through phenylalanine, is 15 amino acids long. The entry retains the CDR3 DNA only, 45 bases that are in frame from base 1.

The paper's findings and limits, for the study overall: Persistent disease showed preferential use of TRBV28, TRBJ1-2 and TRBJ2-5, whereas newly diagnosed disease favored TRBV20-1 and TRBJ2-1. Lower TCR Shannon entropy and fewer highly expanded clones were observed in persistent Graves' disease patients than in newly diagnosed patients, which suggested clonal expansion. Sequencing and analysis were limited to the TCR beta chain. Because the primary lesion, thyroid tissue, could not be accessed, the study looked at peripheral blood alone. As a limitation, the authors acknowledged that the small sample size may reduce accuracy. Persistent patients shared more public clonotypes among themselves (around 2,500) than newly diagnosed patients did (nearly 1,000).

Preparation of the library involved multiplex PCR. The instrument given in TCRdb is Illumina HiSeq 4000. iRepertoire HTBI primers and Arm-PCR amplification of CDR3 regions were used to construct TCR beta libraries. Gel purification was performed on PCR products prior to sequencing. On the study's bioinformatics: Gene usage analysis of CDR3 amino acid clonotypes relied on the approximately 68 TRBV and 13 to 15 TRBJ segments identified across samples. Filtered high-quality paired reads were merged into contigs using COPE and FqMerger. Contigs were aligned with BLAST to IMGT TRBV, TRBD and TRBJ reference genes, and CDR3 was defined per IMGT. Clonotypes above 0.1% frequency were classified as highly expanded clones. Repertoire diversity was measured by Shannon entropy, and V-J evenness by the Gini coefficient. Public clonotypes were defined as clonotypes shared by more than one individual. The raw public reads went through TCRdb reprocessing: fastp at Q25, MiXCR clone calling, in-frame beta chains kept. Rows are combined by CDR3 protein, so each entry shows the most common genes and DNA. TCRdb's processing, not the study's, gives the V and J calls here. Here the sample has 400,000 or so distinct CDR3 sequences; less than 25% occur a single time. The ten largest clones take up about a fifth of the sample.

Specimen: peripheral blood mononuclear cells (PBMCs), collected when the disease was refractory, from a patient treated with antithyroid drugs. The chain joins TRBV6-1 to TRBJ1-2, and the D gene may be TRBD1, 5 bases matching. The receptor was isolated from a female donor with Graves disease. The DNA sequence is as follows: TGTGCCAGCAAATCGGGGGGAGTCAGCTTATATGGCTACACCTTC. The resulting protein is CASKSGGVSLYGYTF.